This entry describes one T cell receptor beta chain. This clonotype was counted many times. The clone's antigen remains unknown. Base qualities are missing; no much larger clone stands one base away. Ficoll-Paque density gradient centrifugation was used to isolate PBMCs. This sample is part of a study of T-cell memory formation after mild COVID-19 (dated by TCRdb to about 2021). Background on the whole study: TCR sequence clusters from the two donors were found to be largely donor specific. T-cell clones expanding and contracting after mild COVID-19 in two donors were tracked by longitudinal TCRalpha and TCRbeta repertoire sequencing. Two young, previously healthy adult volunteers made up the cohort, one male and one female.

The reads were generated on an Illumina NovaSeq 6000. TCRalpha and TCRbeta cDNA libraries were constructed by 5'RACE with constant-segment primers, with sample barcodes and unique molecular identifiers being introduced. RNA was extracted from every sample with Trizol reagent. Libraries were amplified in two PCR steps, with a second sample barcode and Illumina TruSeq adapters added in the second step. Libraries were sequenced on an Illumina NovaSeq with 2 x 150 bp paired-end reads. From the authors' description of their analysis: The reads were demultiplexed and collapsed into UMI-guided consensus sequences using migec v1.2.7. With mixcr v2.1.11, UMI consensuses were aligned to TRA and TRB V and J templates and assembled into clonotypes. Clonotypes were classified as expanded or contracted when called significant by both edgeR and NoisET, with noise models trained on biological replicates. edgeR calls used a false discovery rate-adjusted p below 0.01 and a log2 fold-change threshold of 1. As an exploratory analysis of dynamics, PCA with hierarchical clustering was applied to max-normalized trajectories of the 1000 most abundant clonotypes. Each responding clone was given a CD4 or CD8 phenotype based on the CD4+ and CD8+ repertoires, which had been sequenced separately. Using fastp at Q25 and MiXCR, TCRdb reprocessed the public reads and kept productive beta chains. Rows with a matching CDR3 protein are joined into one entry that keeps the most common DNA and genes. It is TCRdb's table, rather than the study itself, that gives the V and J calls and clone size. The sample records more than 25,000 distinct CDR3 sequences, about 16% of which are singletons. The ten top clones hold over 1.1% of the sample.

Results and caveats for the whole study, not just this receptor: Some responding clones were detected in pre-infection memory, which suggested that pre-existing cross-reactive memory T cells had joined the SARS-CoV-2 response. Only a couple of mild cases were covered in the study, and larger cohorts including severe cases with pre-infection samples were considered necessary. Balanced CD4/CD8 phenotypes were observed for clones contracting from day 15 to 85, whereas a bias towards CD4+ was observed for a second wave of clones expanding from day 15 to 37. Contracting CD4+ clones turned up mainly in the CM and EM memory subsets, whereas EMRA was where CD8+ clones were enriched. SARS-CoV-2 specificity was not confirmed for the second-wave clones peaking on day 37.

Germline trimming amounts to 4 bases on V and 0 bases on J, with 3 as the count of junction bases outside the gene matches. CDR1 and CDR2 are drawn from the germline V gene: SGHVS, FNYEAQ. The CDR3 runs 16 residues from the cysteine to the phenylalanine. Only the CDR3 region is kept as DNA, spanning 48 bases read in frame from base 1. The rearranged segments are TRBV7-6 and TRBJ2-1; 10 bases in the middle match TRBD2. Source material: PBMCs or a T cell subset sorted from them (not recorded which). The sequence came from an adult who had mild COVID-19 (a few samples of this study predate the infection). The sample titles of this study are shuffled in the database, so cell type and time point are left out. For the CDR3, the sequence is CASSSSSGSSYNEQFF. The DNA sequence is as follows: TGTGCCAGCAGCTCCTCTAGCGGGAGCTCCTACAATGAGCAGTTCTTC. Outside the CDR3, residues come from the reference TRBV7-6 and TRBJ2-1 proteins, so the full variable domain is: GAGVSQSPRYKVTKRGQDVALRCDPISGHVSLYWYRQALGQGPEFLTYFNYEAQQDKSGLPNDRFSAERPEGSISTLTIQRTEQRDSAMYRCASSSSSGSSYNEQFFGPGTRLTVL.